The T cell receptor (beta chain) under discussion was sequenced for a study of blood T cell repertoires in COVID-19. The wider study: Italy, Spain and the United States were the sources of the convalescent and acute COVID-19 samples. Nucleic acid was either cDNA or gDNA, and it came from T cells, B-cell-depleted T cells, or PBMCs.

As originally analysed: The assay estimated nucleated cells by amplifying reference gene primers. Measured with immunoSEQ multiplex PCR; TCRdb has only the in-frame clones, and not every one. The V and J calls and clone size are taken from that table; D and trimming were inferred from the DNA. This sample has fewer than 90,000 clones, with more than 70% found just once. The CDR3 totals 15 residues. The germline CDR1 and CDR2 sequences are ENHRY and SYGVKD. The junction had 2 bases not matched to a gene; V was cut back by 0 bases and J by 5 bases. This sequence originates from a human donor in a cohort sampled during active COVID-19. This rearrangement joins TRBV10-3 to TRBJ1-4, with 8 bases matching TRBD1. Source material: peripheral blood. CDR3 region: CAISESDRGNEKLFF. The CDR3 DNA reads TGTGCCATCAGTGAGTCCGACAGGGGAAATGAAAAACTGTTTTTT.